This passage covers 11 T cell receptor beta chains from one sample sequenced in a study of blood T cell repertoires in COVID-19. Profiling relied on immunoSEQ multiplex PCR, and the TCRdb table lists in-frame clones only, not all of them. This table holds approximately 70,000 clones, about nine tenths found once. Sequences were obtained from peripheral blood. Every receptor here comes from a woman aged 55-69 years with acute or convalescent COVID-19.

The chain joins TRBV10-3 to TRBJ1-1, with D maybe TRBD1 (6 bases). The V and J ends lost 8 bases and 0 bases respectively, with 7 bases between them. The CDR3 contains 12 residues. CDR1 and CDR2 from the germline V gene are ENHRY and SYGVKD. CDR3 loop: CAIGQLNTEAFF. The DNA for the CDR3 is TGTGCCATCGGACAGCTGAACACTGAAGCTTTCTTT.

The genes are TRBV6-5 and TRBJ1-2; 10 nucleotides line up with TRBD1. Per the germline V gene, CDR1 is MNHEY and CDR2 is SVGAGI. V trimming: 5 bases; J trimming: 5 bases; junction bases outside the gene matches: 8. CDR3 length: 15 residues. CDR3 DNA: TGTGCCAGCAGTCGGACAGGGGGTAGGGGGTATGGCTACACCTTC. Its protein is CASSRTGGRGYGYTF.

The chain carries TRBV3-1 (or the pseudogene TRBV3-2) and TRBJ2-1; TRBD2 aligns across 14 bases. This CDR3 region has 18 residues. Germline CDR1 is LGHDT and CDR2 is YNNKEL (reference sequence). V was pared by 1 base and J by 2 bases, with 4 bases of the junction left unmatched. CDR3 DNA: TGTGCCAGCAGCCAAGGACTAGCGGGGGGGCGGACCTACAATGAGCAGTTCTTC. As protein: CASSQGLAGGRTYNEQFF.

This chain joins TRBV24-1 and TRBJ1-1; TRBD1 agrees at 7 bases. Germline CDR1 KGHDR, CDR2 SFDVKD. Losses at the gene ends were 3 bases for V and 14 bases for J; bases not matched to a gene: 8. This CDR3 is 12 amino acids long. The CDR3 region has the DNA TGTGCCACCAGTGATCCCGTGGACAGGCTGTTCTTT. It codes for CATSDPVDRLFF.

This clone was detected only once. The chain combines TRBV12-3 or TRBV12-4 with TRBJ1-1; D gene uncertain. This CDR3 has 13 residues. V lost 2 bases and J lost 7, with 11 bases in between. As DNA, the CDR3 is TGTGCCAGCAGTTTATTCAACCGGGATGAAGCTTTCTTT. Translating gives CASSLFNRDEAFF.

V and J are TRBV30 and TRBJ2-1; 14 nucleotides agree with TRBD2. Germline values: CDR1 GTSNPN, CDR2 SVGIG (reference sequence). The CDR3 has 16 residues. Trimming took 2 bases from V and 7 from J; bases not matched to a gene: 7. The CDR3 protein is CAWSPRTSGGRNEQFF. The CDR3 DNA is TGTGCCTGGAGTCCTCGGACTAGCGGGGGGCGGAATGAGCAGTTCTTC.

The chain employs TRBV2 and TRBJ2-7; TRBD2 might be the D (6 bases). This CDR3 has 15 residues. Germline loops: CDR1 SNHLY, CDR2 FYNNEI. V was trimmed by 3 bases and J by 1 base, leaving 13 bases between them. The CDR3: CASSEQAGRSYEQYF. DNA for the CDR3: TGTGCCAGCAGTGAGCAGGCAGGGAGGTCCTACGAGCAGTACTTC.

The chain uses TRBV5-5 and TRBJ2-1, with TRBD1 matching over 9 bases. CDR3 length equals 12 residues. The V gene end was trimmed by 5 bases and the J gene end by 7 bases; junction bases not matched to a gene: 1. Looked up from germline, CDR1 is SGHKS and CDR2 is YYEKEE (reference sequence). CDR3 nucleotide sequence: TGTGCCAGCAGGGACAGGGGAAATGAGCAGTTCTTC. Amino acid sequence: CASRDRGNEQFF.

Worth noting for this clone: This sample includes further DNA sequences coding for the same CDR3. The genes are TRBV18 and TRBJ2-7; 7 positions match TRBD2. CDR1 and CDR2 (germline): KGHSH, LQKENI. Trimming cost V 0 bases and J 4 bases; bases outside gene matches: 3. This CDR3 is built from 14 residues. The CDR3 nucleotides read TGTGCCAGCTCACCACCAAGCGGGGCTTACGAGCAGTACTTC. Protein product: CASSPPSGAYEQYF. Full variable domain (remainder filled in from reference TRBV18 and TRBJ2-7): NAGVMQNPRHLVRRRGQEARLRCSPMKGHSHVYWYRQLPEEGLKFMVYLQKENIIDESGMPKERFSAEFPKEGPSILRIQQVVRGDSAAYFCASSPPSGAYEQYFGPGTRLTVT.

The chain uses TRBV2 and TRBJ2-3; 7 bases map to TRBD1. CDR1 and CDR2 from the germline V gene are SNHLY and FYNNEI. V shed 6 bases, J shed 2 bases, and the junction held 5 bases outside the gene matches. CDR3 length: 14 amino acids. In DNA, the CDR3 is TGTGCCAGCAGCCGGGACAGTTACACAGATACGCAGTATTTT. Translating it yields CASSRDSYTDTQYF.

The chain joins TRBV20-1 to TRBJ2-3, with 14 nucleotides matching TRBD2. Trimming removed 3 bases from V and 2 bases from J; junction bases left unmatched: 7. The CDR3 is made up of 17 amino acids. The V gene's germline CDR1 is DFQATT and CDR2 SNEGSKA (reference sequence). For the CDR3, the DNA is TGCAGTGCTAGTCCCCAGGGACTAGCGGGGGTCACAGATACGCAGTATTTT. This translates into CSASPQGLAGVTDTQYF.